The 2 T cell receptor beta chains reported below all come from one sample, sequenced in a study of blood T cells in healthy people across ages. A sample-barcoded 5' primer and a J-beta primer mix were used in a second PCR of roughly 7 to 11 cycles. TCRdb reprocessed the 5' RACE reads with MiXCR, giving one entry per CDR3 protein. The table lists some 800,000 distinct CDR3 sequences, around 45% of them singletons, with under 20% in the top ten. Input material: blood. The receptors derive from a man aged 55 to 70 in good health.

This clonotype was recorded a few times. The V call is TRBV2, the J call TRBJ1-2; D call uncertain. The CDR3 is made up of 12 amino acids. Germline CDR1 is SNHLY and CDR2 is FYNNEI. Trimming took 3 bases from V and 4 from J, leaving 6 bases between them. The CDR3 protein is CASSDLGYGYTF. CDR3 in DNA: TGTGCCAGCAGTGATTTAGGCTATGGCTACACCTTC.

The chain joins TRBV6-5 to TRBJ2-5, with D possibly called TRBD1 or TRBD2 (5 bases each). Deletions cut 5 bases from V and 11 bases from J, with 24 bases between. This CDR3 has 15 amino acids. Germline-derived CDR1 and CDR2 are MNHEY and SVGAGI. The CDR3 sequence is CASSHAGLNTDKQYF. CDR3 coding DNA: TGTGCCAGCAGTCACGCAGGACTGAATACGGACAAGCAGTACTTC.